Following are 27 T cell receptor beta chains from one sample sequenced in a study of tissue T cells after allogeneic stem cell transplantation. Sequenced by immunoSEQ multiplex PCR; TCRdb stores in-frame clones only, minus some. The table includes roughly 25,000 clones, 73% detected once. The sequenced sample was tissue from the ileum, obtained at autopsy. The receptors stem from a female donor over 55 with lung cancer.

The chain has TRBV6-6 and TRBJ1-5; D is perhaps TRBD1 (6 bases). Trimming took off 2 bases at V and 5 bases at J, with 13 bases between the two ends. CDR1 MNHNY and CDR2 SVGAGI come from the germline V gene (reference sequence). This CDR3 is built from 15 residues. In DNA form, the CDR3 reads TGTGCCAGCAGTTACCCCCAGGGGACGCATCAGCCCCAGCATTTT. Translated, it gives CASSYPQGTHQPQHF.

The chain recombines TRBV5-6 with TRBJ2-7; the match to TRBD1 covers 7 bases. The trim removed 1 base at V and 2 bases at J, leaving 9 bases unmatched. The CDR3 spans 16 residues. Germline V lookup: CDR1 SGHDT, CDR2 YYEEEE. This CDR3 reads CASSLRFDREPYEQYF. The CDR3 DNA reads TGTGCCAGCAGCTTGCGATTCGACAGGGAGCCCTACGAGCAGTACTTC.

The chain has TRBV18 and TRBJ1-4; D unresolved. Germline CDR1 KGHSH, CDR2 LQKENI. The CDR3 length is 12 residues. Trimming stripped 3 bases from V and 4 bases from J, with 3 bases between. Written as DNA, the CDR3 is TGTGCCAGCTCACCTGGTAATGAAAAACTGTTTTTT. Translation: CASSPGNEKLFF. Filled out from reference TRBV18 and TRBJ1-4, the complete variable domain reads NAGVMQNPRHLVRRRGQEARLRCSPMKGHSHVYWYRQLPEEGLKFMVYLQKENIIDESGMPKERFSAEFPKEGPSILRIQQVVRGDSAAYFCASSPGNEKLFFGSGTQLSVL.

This rearrangement joins TRBV6-5 to TRBJ2-1; D is tentatively TRBD1 or TRBD2 (5 bases each). The CDR3 runs to 14 residues. V was clipped by 5 bases and J by 5 bases, with 13 bases between them. The germline V gene has CDR1 MNHEY and CDR2 SVGAGI. CDR3 DNA: TGTGCCAGCAGTATTGGGGACGGAAACAATGAGCAGTTCTTC. This sequence encodes CASSIGDGNNEQFF.

The chain links TRBV2 to TRBJ2-3; 8 bases map to TRBD1. Germline CDR1 is SNHLY and CDR2 is FYNNEI. The CDR3 has 16 residues. V lost 3 bases to trimming and J lost 4 bases; unmatched junction nucleotides: 9. The CDR3 region is CASSDLGTGVADTQYF. CDR3 sequence (DNA): TGTGCCAGCAGTGACCTAGGGACAGGAGTCGCAGATACGCAGTATTTT.

This clone has a single count. This chain connects TRBV5-6 to TRBJ2-5; no reliable D call. The CDR3 has 12 residues. Germline CDR1 is SGHDT and CDR2 is YYEEEE. The V end was cut by 0 bases, the J end by 6 bases, with 6 bases between. The CDR3: CASSLVSQTQYF. The DNA for the CDR3 is TGTGCCAGCAGCTTGGTTAGCCAGACCCAGTACTTC.

This clone appeared a few times. The V and J genes are TRBV19 and TRBJ1-2; 9 bases fit TRBD1. Looked up from germline, CDR1 is LNHDA and CDR2 is SQIVND (reference sequence). The V segment lost 3 bases and the J segment 4 bases; nucleotides outside the gene matches: 9. This CDR3 contains 16 residues. The DNA for the CDR3 is TGTGCCAGTAGTATGGACAGGGGTAGAGGGTCCTATGGCTACACCTTC. Translated: CASSMDRGRGSYGYTF.

This clone turned up a few times. The rearrangement joins TRBV7-2 to TRBJ1-2; the D gene is possibly TRBD1 (5 bases). Germline values: CDR1 SGHTA, CDR2 FQGNSA. Trimming took off 2 bases at V and 6 bases at J, with 13 bases between the two ends. CDR3 length equals 14 residues. The CDR3 loop is CASSLSWSGNGYTF. As DNA, the CDR3 is TGTGCCAGCAGCTTAAGTTGGTCAGGGAATGGCTACACCTTC.

This sequence joins TRBV5-4 and TRBJ2-5, with 8 bases identical to TRBD2. The germline V gene encodes CDR1 SGHNT and CDR2 YYREEE (reference sequence). CDR3 length equals 13 residues. V was pared by 1 base and J by 5 bases, with 1 base of the junction left unmatched. The CDR3 loop is CASSLPSGETQYF. The DNA for the CDR3 is TGTGCCAGCAGCTTGCCTAGCGGGGAGACCCAGTACTTC.

This clone was detected only a few times. DNA for the CDR3: TGTGCCAGCAGTTTACAGTGGGGTATCGGTGGAGGAAACACCATATATTTT. This sequence encodes CASSLQWGIGGGNTIYF. This chain links TRBV4-2 with TRBJ1-3; D gene uncertain. The ends were cut back, 6 bases at V and 4 bases at J, with 22 bases in the middle. CDR3 length: 17 residues. Per germline, CDR1 LGHNA and CDR2 YNFKEQ.

The chain couples TRBV28 to TRBJ2-7; 11 bases line up with TRBD2. CDR3 length equals 14 residues. J lost 6 bases, V lost 6 bases, and 7 bases had no gene match. Looked up from germline, CDR1 is MDHEN and CDR2 is SYDVKM. The CDR3 loop is CASSLLAGVSEQYF. The CDR3 nucleotides read TGTGCCAGCAGCCTACTAGCGGGAGTTTCCGAGCAGTACTTC.

The gene calls are TRBV29-1 and TRBJ2-1; D unresolved. CDR3 length: 12 amino acids. V was pared by 1 base and J by 5 bases, with 6 bases between. Germline CDR1 and CDR2: SQVTM and ANQGSEA. The CDR3 sequence: CSVEADHNEQFF. CDR3 nucleotide sequence: TGCAGCGTTGAAGCCGACCACAATGAGCAGTTCTTC.

This clone was counted only a few times. CDR3 amino acids: CASSPPLQMNTEAFF. CDR3 DNA: TGTGCCAGCTCCCCCCCGTTGCAGATGAACACTGAAGCTTTCTTT. This chain connects TRBV18 to TRBJ1-1, with D unresolved. The CDR3 is 15 residues long. Trimming left V 6 bases short and J 0 bases short, with 14 bases between. CDR1 KGHSH and CDR2 LQKENI come from the germline V gene.

This clone was observed a handful of times. V usage is TRBV7-6 and J usage is TRBJ1-5, with 8 bases that match TRBD1. V trimming: 1 base; J trimming: 4 bases; junction bases outside the gene matches: 3. Germline CDR1 and CDR2: SGHVS and FNYEAQ. The CDR3 is 15 amino acids. Here the CDR3 reads CASSLGTGPNQPQHF. For the CDR3, the DNA is TGTGCCAGCAGCTTAGGGACAGGGCCGAATCAGCCCCAGCATTTT.

The rearrangement uses TRBV2 and TRBJ1-2, with a possible D match to TRBD1 (5 bases). Looked up from germline, CDR1 is SNHLY and CDR2 is FYNNEI. The CDR3 loop spans 13 amino acids. V lost 6 bases and J lost 4, with 12 bases in between. Here the CDR3 reads CASSARGFYGYTF. The DNA of the CDR3 is TGTGCCAGCAGCGCGAGGGGATTCTATGGCTACACCTTC. Full variable domain (missing parts from reference TRBV2 and TRBJ1-2): EPEVTQTPSHQVTQMGQEVILRCVPISNHLYFYWYRQILGQKVEFLVSFYNNEISEKSEIFDDQFSVERPDGSNFTLKIRSTKLEDSAMYFCASSARGFYGYTFGSGTRLTVV.

This clone was detected a few times. The same CDR3 is also encoded by other DNA sequences in this sample. The rearrangement joins TRBV7-2 to TRBJ2-5, with D uncertain. Germline CDR1 SGHTA, CDR2 FQGNSA. This CDR3 has 13 amino acids. V dropped 2 bases and J dropped 1 base, with 5 bases sitting between them. The CDR3 reads CASSLTPQETQYF. The CDR3 nucleotides are TGTGCCAGCAGCTTAACTCCCCAAGAGACCCAGTACTTC.

The chain carries TRBV6-4 and TRBJ2-1; 9 nucleotides line up with TRBD2. The CDR3 length is 14 residues. Germline CDR1 and CDR2: MRHNA and SNTAGT. Germline trimming cut 5 bases from V and 9 bases from J; bases unmatched to any gene: 8. CDR3 in DNA: TGTGCCAGCAGTTCCGGGACTAGCAGTAGTGAGCAGTTCTTC. It codes for CASSSGTSSSEQFF.

This clone occurred a few times. Other DNA sequences in this sample translate to the same CDR3. The rearrangement links TRBV9 to TRBJ1-3, with no clear D. With 0 bases removed from V and 2 bases from J, the gap between germline ends came to 9 bases. From germline, CDR1 is SGDLS and CDR2 YYNGEE. This CDR3 has 15 amino acids. CDR3 amino acids: CASSVDVRTGNTIYF. The DNA of the CDR3 is TGTGCCAGCAGCGTAGATGTCCGTACTGGAAACACCATATATTTT.

This clone was recorded a few times. Written as DNA, the CDR3 is TGTGCCAGCAGTTTGCAGGGTATTAGCACTGAAGCTTTCTTT. It specifies CASSLQGISTEAFF. This chain uses TRBV6-2 or TRBV6-3 with TRBJ1-1, with D perhaps matching TRBD1 (5 bases). The CDR3 contains 14 residues. Germline CDR1 reads MNHEY; CDR2 reads SVGEGT. V was pared by 4 bases and J by 4 bases, with 13 bases between.

The chain uses TRBV6-1 and TRBJ1-5; D might be TRBD1 (6 bases). The germline V gene has CDR1 MNHNS and CDR2 SASEGT. The length of the CDR3 is 16 residues. V was pared by 4 bases and J by 4 bases, with 17 bases between. For the CDR3, the DNA is TGTGCCAGCAGTGGACCCGGGCAGGGGTCTAATCAGCCCCAGCATTTT. This sequence encodes CASSGPGQGSNQPQHF.

The V and J genes are TRBV18 and TRBJ2-1, with D possibly TRBD2 on 7 matching bases. CDR3 length equals 16 residues. Between the trimmed V and J ends, which lost 0 bases and 6 bases, there was a span of 15 bases. Germline V CDR1 and CDR2: KGHSH, LQKENI. The CDR3 here is CASSPPSGGGGNEQFF. CDR3 coding DNA: TGTGCCAGCTCACCACCCTCTGGAGGGGGGGGCAATGAGCAGTTCTTC.

This clone has a handful of counts. The chain recombines TRBV6-5 with TRBJ1-2; TRBD1 might be the D (5 bases). This CDR3 is 13 amino acids long. Trimming cost V 0 bases and J 8 bases, with 10 bases left between them. The V gene's germline CDR1 is MNHEY and CDR2 SVGAGI. The CDR3 nucleotides read TGTGCCAGCAGTTACTCCGGGGCCAGGGGCTACACCTTC. Translated, it gives CASSYSGARGYTF.

This clone is medium-sized in the sample. For the CDR3, the DNA is TGTGCCAGCAGCCAACAGATGGCAGATACGCAGTATTTT. It translates to CASSQQMADTQYF. The rearrangement uses TRBV3-1 (or the pseudogene TRBV3-2) and TRBJ2-3; D ambiguous. The CDR3 loop spans 13 amino acids. V was cut by 2 bases and J by 4 bases, with 7 bases left in between. Germline CDR1 reads LGHDT; CDR2 reads YNNKEL (reference sequence).

The chain recombines TRBV29-1 with TRBJ2-7; TRBD1 matches 7 bases. CDR1 is SQVTM and CDR2 is ANQGSEA in the germline V gene. J was trimmed by 5 bases and V by 4 bases; bases with no gene match: 8. The CDR3 extends over 13 amino acids. CDR3 sequence (DNA): TGCAGCGTTGCCAGGGGGTTTTTCGACGAGCAGTACTTC. Its protein is CSVARGFFDEQYF.

The V gene is TRBV6-2 or TRBV6-3, the J gene TRBJ1-2, with 8 bases fitting TRBD1. There are 16 residues in the CDR3. The trim removed 0 bases at V and 0 bases at J, leaving 3 bases unmatched. Germline CDR1 is MNHEY and CDR2 is SVGEGT. The CDR3 protein is CASSYSTGEPNYGYTF. The CDR3 DNA follows: TGTGCCAGCAGTTACTCGACAGGGGAACCTAACTATGGCTACACCTTC.

The rearrangement uses TRBV5-8 and TRBJ1-1; D unresolved. The CDR3 is 13 amino acids. The germline CDR1 and CDR2 sequences are SGHTS and YDEGEE. The V gene lost 6 bases and the J gene lost 11 bases, with 20 bases spanning the gap. The DNA for the CDR3 is TGTGCCAGCATCACTCAACCTAGAATGGGGGCTTTCTTT. The encoded protein is CASITQPRMGAFF.

This clone was counted a few times. The genes are TRBV5-8 and TRBJ2-4; D is ambiguous. This CDR3 contains 18 residues. The V end was cut by 2 bases, the J end by 0 bases, with 18 bases between. Germline CDR1 reads SGHTS; CDR2 reads YDEGEE. CDR3 sequence: CASSLSPQIRLAKNIQYF. The DNA for the CDR3 is TGTGCCAGCAGCTTATCCCCCCAGATCCGGCTAGCCAAAAACATTCAGTACTTC.